A selection of T cell receptor beta chains follows, all from one sample in a study of T cell repertoires in ileal Crohn's disease. Generated by immunoSEQ multiplex PCR, the TCRdb table keeps only in-frame clones and is missing some. The sample lists several thousand clones, roughly 84% occurring once. The sample taken for sequencing was ileal tissue. Source of these receptors: an adult with Crohn's disease. Both conserved end residues are part of each CDR3. Each record gives: V gene, CDR3 length, D gene, clone size, J gene, CDR3 protein, CDR3 DNA. D genes are given only for firm matches. Expanded clones are given a class, and other clones once, few, many or no size at all.

V gene: TRBV14
CDR3 length: 13
D gene: -
clone size: -
J gene: TRBJ1-2
CDR3 protein: CASSRVAAYGYTF
CDR3 DNA: TGTGCCAGCAGCCGAGTCGCTGCCTATGGCTACACCTTC

V gene: TRBV2
CDR3 length: 11
D gene: -
clone size: -
J gene: TRBJ2-3
CDR3 protein: CASRVTPTQYF
CDR3 DNA: TGTGCCAGCAGGGTCACACCAACGCAGTATTTT

V gene: TRBV18
CDR3 length: 15
D gene: TRBD1
clone size: -
J gene: TRBJ2-7
CDR3 protein: CASSPVGQGPYEQYF
CDR3 DNA: TGTGCCAGCTCACCAGTGGGACAGGGACCCTACGAGCAGTACTTC

V gene: TRBV7-2
CDR3 length: 16
D gene: -
clone size: -
J gene: TRBJ2-1
CDR3 protein: CASSPQAQQAYNEQFF
CDR3 DNA: TGTGCCAGCAGCCCCCAGGCCCAGCAAGCCTACAATGAGCAGTTCTTC

V gene: TRBV6-1
CDR3 length: 14
D gene: -
clone size: few
J gene: TRBJ2-1
CDR3 protein: CATTSGRGGGEQFF
CDR3 DNA: TGTGCCACCACTTCCGGCAGGGGAGGGGGTGAGCAGTTCTTC

V gene: TRBV6-1
CDR3 length: 12
D gene: -
clone size: -
J gene: TRBJ2-7
CDR3 protein: CASSEKGYEQYF
CDR3 DNA: TGTGCCAGCAGTGAAAAGGGGTACGAGCAGTACTTC

V gene: TRBV5-4
CDR3 length: 15
D gene: -
clone size: -
J gene: TRBJ1-1
CDR3 protein: CASSLPGTGNTEAFF
CDR3 DNA: TGTGCCAGCAGCTTACCGGGAACGGGGAACACTGAAGCTTTCTTT

V gene: TRBV7-2
CDR3 length: 13
D gene: -
clone size: few
J gene: TRBJ1-1
CDR3 protein: CASSLRQLTEAFF
CDR3 DNA: TGTGCCAGCAGCTTAAGACAGCTCACTGAAGCTTTCTTT

V gene: TRBV6-5
CDR3 length: 13
D gene: TRBD2
clone size: -
J gene: TRBJ2-1
CDR3 protein: CASSQRGGDEQFF
CDR3 DNA: TGTGCCAGCAGCCAGCGGGGTGGTGATGAGCAGTTCTTC

V gene: TRBV11-2
CDR3 length: 15
D gene: -
clone size: -
J gene: TRBJ2-7
CDR3 protein: CASSLGLQGTFEQYF
CDR3 DNA: TGTGCCAGCAGCTTAGGACTGCAAGGAACCTTCGAGCAGTACTTC

V gene: TRBV27
CDR3 length: 14
D gene: TRBD1
clone size: -
J gene: TRBJ1-2
CDR3 protein: CASRPDRVAYGYTF
CDR3 DNA: TGTGCCAGCAGACCCGACAGGGTCGCCTATGGCTACACCTTC

V gene: TRBV5-6
CDR3 length: 13
D gene: -
clone size: -
J gene: TRBJ2-5
CDR3 protein: CASSLSVFQTQYF
CDR3 DNA: TGTGCCAGCAGCTTGTCAGTTTTCCAGACCCAGTACTTC

V gene: TRBV5-1
CDR3 length: 15
D gene: TRBD1
clone size: -
J gene: TRBJ2-7
CDR3 protein: CASSLVGQGGDEQYF
CDR3 DNA: TGCGCCAGCAGCTTGGTGGGACAGGGCGGAGACGAGCAGTACTTC

V gene: TRBV21-1
CDR3 length: 17
D gene: -
clone size: -
J gene: TRBJ2-1
CDR3 protein: CASSKALPGSSYNEQFF
CDR3 DNA: TGTGCCAGCAGCAAAGCGCTTCCGGGAAGCTCCTACAATGAGCAGTTCTTC

V gene: TRBV15
CDR3 length: 15
D gene: TRBD2
clone size: -
J gene: TRBJ2-2
CDR3 protein: CATSGLAGNTGELFF
CDR3 DNA: TGTGCCACATCGGGGCTAGCGGGGAACACCGGGGAGCTGTTTTTT

V gene: TRBV28
CDR3 length: 14
D gene: -
clone size: -
J gene: TRBJ1-6
CDR3 protein: CASKPGTSHSPLHF
CDR3 DNA: TGTGCCAGCAAACCCGGGACTTCGCATTCACCCCTCCACTTT

V gene: TRBV6-1
CDR3 length: 13
D gene: -
clone size: once
J gene: TRBJ1-3
CDR3 protein: CASRQDSGNTIYF
CDR3 DNA: TGTGCCAGCAGACAGGACTCTGGAAACACCATATATTTT

V gene: TRBV28
CDR3 length: 14
D gene: -
clone size: -
J gene: TRBJ2-7
CDR3 protein: CASSSLNRVHEQYF
CDR3 DNA: TGTGCCAGCAGTTCACTCAACAGGGTCCACGAGCAGTACTTC

V gene: TRBV9
CDR3 length: 16
D gene: -
clone size: few
J gene: TRBJ2-1
CDR3 protein: CASSVTSSDRYNEQFF
CDR3 DNA: TGTGCCAGCAGCGTAACTAGCTCCGACAGATACAATGAGCAGTTCTTC

V gene: TRBV6-1
CDR3 length: 14
D gene: -
clone size: -
J gene: TRBJ1-1
CDR3 protein: CASSEEFDLTEAFF
CDR3 DNA: TGTGCCAGCAGTGAAGAGTTTGACTTAACTGAAGCTTTCTTT

V gene: TRBV19
CDR3 length: 15
D gene: -
clone size: -
J gene: TRBJ1-2
CDR3 protein: CASSITRGRNYGYTF
CDR3 DNA: TGTGCCAGTAGTATAACAAGGGGTCGGAACTATGGCTACACCTTC

V gene: TRBV7-9
CDR3 length: 13
D gene: -
clone size: -
J gene: TRBJ1-1
CDR3 protein: CASSLASQGAAFF
CDR3 DNA: TGTGCCAGCAGCTTAGCATCACAGGGTGCAGCTTTCTTT

V gene: TRBV6-4
CDR3 length: 16
D gene: TRBD2
clone size: once
J gene: TRBJ2-3
CDR3 protein: CASSRTGLAAADTQYF
CDR3 DNA: TGTGCCAGCAGTCGGACGGGACTAGCGGCAGCAGATACGCAGTATTTT

V gene: TRBV5-6
CDR3 length: 12
D gene: -
clone size: -
J gene: TRBJ2-7
CDR3 protein: CASSTRGYEQYF
CDR3 DNA: TGTGCCAGCAGCACCAGGGGTTACGAGCAGTACTTC

V gene: TRBV4-2
CDR3 length: 14
D gene: TRBD1
clone size: -
J gene: TRBJ1-2
CDR3 protein: CATTVKGQTYGYTF
CDR3 DNA: TGTGCCACCACCGTAAAGGGACAGACTTATGGCTACACCTTC

V gene: TRBV7-2
CDR3 length: 15
D gene: TRBD1
clone size: -
J gene: TRBJ1-6
CDR3 protein: CASSTGQGVNSPLHF
CDR3 DNA: TGTGCCAGCAGCACAGGACAGGGGGTTAATTCACCCCTCCACTTT

V gene: TRBV18
CDR3 length: 16
D gene: TRBD2
clone size: -
J gene: TRBJ2-2
CDR3 protein: CASSDPGLANTGELFF
CDR3 DNA: TGTGCCAGCTCAGATCCGGGACTAGCGAACACCGGGGAGCTGTTTTTT

V gene: TRBV5-1
CDR3 length: 15
D gene: -
clone size: -
J gene: TRBJ2-3
CDR3 protein: CASSLEPGGEDTQYF
CDR3 DNA: TGCGCCAGCAGCTTGGAGCCGGGGGGCGAAGATACGCAGTATTTT

V gene: TRBV5-1
CDR3 length: 18
D gene: TRBD2
clone size: -
J gene: TRBJ2-3
CDR3 protein: CASSFLAGGLLGTDTQYF
CDR3 DNA: TGCGCCAGCAGCTTCTTAGCGGGGGGCCTCCTCGGCACAGATACGCAGTATTTT